This T cell receptor (beta chain) was sequenced in a study of memory CD4+ T cells and cytomegalovirus serostatus. Study results and caveats: About 40% of the roughly 150 known CMV-associated TCRbeta sequences appeared in CD4+ memory. A US-trained random forest predicted CMV serostatus with median AUC roughly 0.9.

Comments on this clone: Its specificity is unknown.

The sort gate was single viable CD3+CD4+CD8-CD45RO+ cells for memory CD4+ T cells. Serum IgG to CMV pp150, pp28, p38 and p52 defined serostatus. CD4+ T cells were isolated by positive magnetic selection. The germline V gene encodes CDR1 LNHDA and CDR2 SQIVND (reference sequence). With 3 bases removed from V and 5 bases from J, the gap between germline ends came to 11 bases. The CDR3 extends over 14 amino acids. The repertoire was sequenced with immunoSEQ multiplex PCR; TCRdb's copy has only in-frame clones and lacks some. The repertoire holds 80,000 or so clones, with roughly 80% as singletons. Input material: memory CD4+ T cells from blood. The V call is TRBV19, the J call TRBJ1-5; TRBD1 might be the D (5 bases). The receptor was derived from an adult in good health and CMV-seropositive. The CDR3 sequence is CASSIRGGYQPQHF. CDR3 DNA: TGTGCCAGTAGTATTCGGGGCGGGTATCAGCCCCAGCATTTT. Filled out from reference TRBV19 and TRBJ1-5, the complete variable domain reads DGGITQSPKYLFRKEGQNVTLSCEQNLNHDAMYWYRQDPGQGLRLIYYSQIVNDFQKGDIAEGYSVSREKKESFPLTVTSAQKNPTAFYLCASSIRGGYQPQHFGDGTRLSIL.